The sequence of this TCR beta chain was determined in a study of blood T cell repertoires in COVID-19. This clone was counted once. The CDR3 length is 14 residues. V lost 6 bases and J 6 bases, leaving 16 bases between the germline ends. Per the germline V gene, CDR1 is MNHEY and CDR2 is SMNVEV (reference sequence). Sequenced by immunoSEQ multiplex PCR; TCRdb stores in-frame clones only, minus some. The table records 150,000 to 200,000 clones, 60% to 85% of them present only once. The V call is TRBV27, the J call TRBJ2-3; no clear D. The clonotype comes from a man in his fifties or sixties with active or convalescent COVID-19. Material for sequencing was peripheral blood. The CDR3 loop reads CASRLRPVWDTQYF. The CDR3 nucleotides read TGTGCCAGCAGACTACGTCCTGTCTGGGATACGCAGTATTTT.